What follows describes a single T cell receptor (beta chain). This entry comes from a study of cytomegalovirus exposure and HLA in healthy donors. Vbeta (60) and Jbeta (13) primers were used in the PCR. The repertoire was sequenced with immunoSEQ multiplex PCR; TCRdb's copy has only in-frame clones and lacks some. This table has about 170,000 clones, less than 85% appearing once. Sequencing used PBMCs. This sequence was found in a male donor in good health and CMV-seronegative.

DNA for the CDR3: TGTGCCAGTAGTATGCGGAGTCACAGGGTTGAGGGCTTGGGTGGCTACACCTTC. It encodes CASSMRSHRVEGLGGYTF. This chain connects TRBV19 to TRBJ1-2; D possibly corresponds to TRBD1 (6 bases). V was clipped by 3 bases and J by 7 bases, with 27 bases between them. The CDR3 is 18 residues long. Germline CDR1 and CDR2: LNHDA and SQIVND (reference sequence).